A selection of T cell receptor beta chains follows, all from one sample in a study of blood T cell repertoires in COVID-19. The method was immunoSEQ multiplex PCR; TCRdb's version includes in-frame clones alone and lacks a portion of them. The sample has some 99,000 clones, 70% to 90% seen once; the top ten hold around 1.1%. Specimen: peripheral blood. These receptors originate from a human donor in a cohort sampled during active COVID-19. CDR3s include the opening cysteine and the closing phenylalanine or tryptophan.

TRBV28,CASSPDRAVYSNQPQHF
TRBV19,CASSAWDRQTGELFF
TRBV2,CASRRDRTNYGYTF
TRBV11-2,CASSYTGGQETQYF
TRBV4-3,CASSQGNRVGNEKLFF
TRBV11-2,CASSLRPQGNTIYF
TRBV6-6,CASTPVRGAGETQYF
TRBV7-8,CASSLAGKTYEQYF
TRBV3-1/TRBV3-2,CASSQAGLAGTKYF
TRBV3-1/TRBV3-2,CASRGGAVLNEQFF
TRBV5-5,CASSITGYGVNQPQHF
TRBV7-9,CASSLGTSGASYEQYF
TRBV14,CASSQQTGTGYTF
TRBV4-1,CASSQDGQVNEKLFF
TRBV6-4,CASSATGAGANVLTF
TRBV4-1,CASSPGWRGDYGYTF
TRBV10-3,CAISESSSQNTGELFF
TRBV5-5,CASSLSQAFYGYTF
TRBV9,CASSGESGGGPYEQYF
TRBV6-5,CASNPTENTEAFF
TRBV24-1,CATSDPPERPEQFF
TRBV19,CASSRGLAGSYEQYF
TRBV18,CASSRQEGPEAFF
TRBV20-1,CSASLQGGPNEQFF
TRBV11-2,CASSRVTGDAEAFF
TRBV4-3,CASSQTTIAISPLHF
TRBV12-3/TRBV12-4,CASSLSGAQYF
TRBV6-6,CASIPSGTIAKNIQYF
TRBV7-2,CASSLTLAGGRANEQFF
TRBV11-3,CASSPGGASSPLHF
TRBV6-6,CASSYSQGSDTQYF
TRBV3-1/TRBV3-2,CASSRTAKNIQYF
TRBV5-6,CASSRAGEETQYF
TRBV7-2,CASSLAGGARVGYTF
TRBV19,CASSNVRIGSNQPQHF
TRBV7-6,CASQGLARRGGEQFF
TRBV21-1,CASSDEDTPPDTIYF
TRBV6-5,CASSYQRRTANTEAFF
TRBV9,CASSVDIGHGYTF
TRBV7-9,CASSLANTSPLHF
TRBV10-3,CAISEDRVDEQYF
TRBV5-1,CASSGRGSYEQYF
TRBV6-1,CASSDRPETQYF
TRBV7-8,CASSSAGGQSFVQPQHF
TRBV29-1,CSLRVGTGNTGELFF
TRBV5-1,CASRRQGIGTNEKLFF
TRBV5-1,CASSPRDRAYNEQFF
TRBV7-9,CASRGKSGSYNEQFF
TRBV24-1,CATRTTGEGTDTQYF
TRBV28,CASSTLRYGYTF
TRBV7-2,CASSSGLVGTIYF